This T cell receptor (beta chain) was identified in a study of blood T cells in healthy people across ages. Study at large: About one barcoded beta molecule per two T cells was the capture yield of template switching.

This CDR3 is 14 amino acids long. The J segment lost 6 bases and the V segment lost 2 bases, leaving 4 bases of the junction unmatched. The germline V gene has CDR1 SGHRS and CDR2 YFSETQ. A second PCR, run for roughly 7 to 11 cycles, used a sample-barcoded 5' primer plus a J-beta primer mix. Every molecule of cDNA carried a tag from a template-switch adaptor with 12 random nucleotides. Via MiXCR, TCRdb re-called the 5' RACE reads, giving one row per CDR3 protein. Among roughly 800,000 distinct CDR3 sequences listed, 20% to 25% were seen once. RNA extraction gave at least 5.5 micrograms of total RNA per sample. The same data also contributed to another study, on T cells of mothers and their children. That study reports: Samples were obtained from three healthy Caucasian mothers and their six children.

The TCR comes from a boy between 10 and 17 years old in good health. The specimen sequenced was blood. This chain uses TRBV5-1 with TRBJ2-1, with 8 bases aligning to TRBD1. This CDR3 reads CASSFRTGFNEQFF. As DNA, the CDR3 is TGCGCCAGCAGCTTCCGGACAGGGTTCAATGAGCAGTTCTTC.